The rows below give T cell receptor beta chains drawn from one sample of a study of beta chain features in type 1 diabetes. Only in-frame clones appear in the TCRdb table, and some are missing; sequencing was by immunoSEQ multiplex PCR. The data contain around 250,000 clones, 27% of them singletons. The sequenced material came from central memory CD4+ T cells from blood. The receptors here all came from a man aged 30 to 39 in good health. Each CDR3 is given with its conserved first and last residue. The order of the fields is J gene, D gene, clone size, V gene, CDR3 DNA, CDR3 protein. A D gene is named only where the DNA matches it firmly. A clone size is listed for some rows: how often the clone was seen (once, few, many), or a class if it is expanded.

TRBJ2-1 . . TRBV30 TGTGCCTGGACGGGATCCGGGAAGGTGCAGTTCTTC CAWTGSGKVQFF
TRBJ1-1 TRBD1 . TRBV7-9 TGTGCCAACGCCGGGACAGGGAACACTGAAGCTTTCTTT CANAGTGNTEAFF
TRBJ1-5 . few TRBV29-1 TGCAGCGTAAGGACAGATAGCAATCAGCCCCAGCATTTT CSVRTDSNQPQHF
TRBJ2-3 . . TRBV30 TGTGCCTGGAGTGTAGGTGCGCCGGCGCAGTATTTT CAWSVGAPAQYF
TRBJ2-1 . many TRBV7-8 TGTGCCAGCAGCTTAAAACTCGGCGGGTATGAGCAGTTCTTC CASSLKLGGYEQFF
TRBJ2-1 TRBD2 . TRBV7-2 TGTGCCAGCAGCTTAGCGGTAGCGGGGGGCCACAATGAGCAGTTCTTC CASSLAVAGGHNEQFF
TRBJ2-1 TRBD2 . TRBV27 TGTGCCAGCAGTTTACAGGCGGGAGGCGTCAAGAATGAGCAGTTCTTC CASSLQAGGVKNEQFF
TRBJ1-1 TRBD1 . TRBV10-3 TGTGCCATCAGGGGAAGACAGGGGGAAGGCACTGAAGCTTTCTTT CAIRGRQGEGTEAFF
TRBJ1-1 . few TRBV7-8 TGTGCCAGCAGCCGTACAGCGGGCACTGAAGCTTTCTTT CASSRTAGTEAFF
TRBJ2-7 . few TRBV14 TGTGCCAGCAGCCCAATCACGGGAACATTAAACGGCGAGCAGTACTTC CASSPITGTLNGEQYF
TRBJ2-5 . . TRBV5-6 TGTGCCAGCAGCTTTGGACCTATCCAAGAGACCCAGTACTTC CASSFGPIQETQYF
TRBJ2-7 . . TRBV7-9 TGTGCCAGCAGCCTTTATCTAGCAGGGTCCTCCTACGAGCAGTACTTC CASSLYLAGSSYEQYF
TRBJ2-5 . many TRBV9 TGTGCCAGCAGCGTAGAGGCAGGGTACCAAGAGACCCAGTACTTC CASSVEAGYQETQYF
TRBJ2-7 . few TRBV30 TGTGCCTGGATGGACAATCACGAGCAGTACTTC CAWMDNHEQYF
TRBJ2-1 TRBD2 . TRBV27 TGTGCCAGCAGTTTATTTGGGACTAGCGGGAGCCAGGGGTATAATGAGCAGTTCTTC CASSLFGTSGSQGYNEQFF
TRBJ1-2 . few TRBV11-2 TGTGCCAGCAGCTTAGAGTGGGGTTCTAACTATGGCTACACCTTC CASSLEWGSNYGYTF
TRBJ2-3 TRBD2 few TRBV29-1 TGCAGCGTTGTTGCTAGCGGATTAGATACGCAGTATTTT CSVVASGLDTQYF
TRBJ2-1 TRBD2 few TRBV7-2 TGTGCCAGCCTCCCCGGGCGGGGGAGGAGGGTCAATGAGCAGTTCTTC CASLPGRGRRVNEQFF
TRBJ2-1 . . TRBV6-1 TGTGCCAGCAGTTCGTGGGCCTCAAACAATGAGCAGTTCTTC CASSSWASNNEQFF
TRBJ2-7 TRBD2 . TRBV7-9 TGTGCCAGCAGCTTAGGGGTTAGCGGGAGATCCTACGAGCAGTACTTC CASSLGVSGRSYEQYF
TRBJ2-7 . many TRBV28 TGTGCCAGCAGTTTGTCCGGGACTGCGGGAGAGCAGTACTTC CASSLSGTAGEQYF
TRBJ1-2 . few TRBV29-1 TGCAGCGTTGATGTCCCGGGGAAATATGGCTACACCTTC CSVDVPGKYGYTF
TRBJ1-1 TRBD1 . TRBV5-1 TGCGCCAGCAGCCGCAAGACGACAGGGGAGACTGAAGCTTTCTTT CASSRKTTGETEAFF
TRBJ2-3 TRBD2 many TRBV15 TGTGCCACCAGCGCGCGGACTAGCGGGACAGATACGCAGTATTTT CATSARTSGTDTQYF
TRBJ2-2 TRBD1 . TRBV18 TGTGCCAGCTCACAACTTGGACAGGGAAGGTTTACCGGGGAGCTGTTTTTT CASSQLGQGRFTGELFF
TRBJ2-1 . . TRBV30 TGTGCCTGGCAGCCGATCGGGCCCCAAAAGCAGTTCTTC CAWQPIGPQKQFF
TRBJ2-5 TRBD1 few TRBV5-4 TGTGCCAGCAGCTTGAGACAGGGGATAGAGACCCAGTACTTC CASSLRQGIETQYF
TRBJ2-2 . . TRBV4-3 TGCGCCAGCAGCCAAGGGAGACTCGCCAACACCGGGGAGCTGTTTTTT CASSQGRLANTGELFF
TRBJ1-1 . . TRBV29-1 TGCAGCGTTGAAGAGGGGAAGGCCGAAGCTTTCTTT CSVEEGKAEAFF
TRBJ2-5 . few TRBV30 TGTGCCTGGAGTGTTTTTGAAGAGACCCAGTACTTC CAWSVFEETQYF
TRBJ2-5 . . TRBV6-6 TGTGCCAGCAGTTACTCGATGTCAGGGCAAGAGACCCAGTACTTC CASSYSMSGQETQYF
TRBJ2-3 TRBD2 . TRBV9 TGTGCCAGCAGCGCGCGGGGGAGCCGGGAAGATACGCAGTATTTT CASSARGSREDTQYF
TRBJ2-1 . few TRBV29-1 TGCAGCGCGTCCCGGGGGTCTGAGCAGTTCTTC CSASRGSEQFF
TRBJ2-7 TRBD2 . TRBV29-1 TGCAGCGTCAAAGGGGCGGGTAGCGGGAGAGAAAAGCAGTACTTC CSVKGAGSGREKQYF
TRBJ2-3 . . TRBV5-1 TGCGCCAGCAGCTTGGTTAGCACAGATACGCAGTATTTT CASSLVSTDTQYF